These 22 T cell receptor beta chains share one sample of origin, sequenced in a study of response to subunit inactivated influenza vaccine. TCRdb reprocessed the RT-PCR reads with MiXCR, giving one entry per CDR3 protein. The sample shows 560,000 or so distinct CDR3 sequences, 6.5% to 8% of them seen only once. The sample consisted of PBMCs from blood, taken around 25 months after vaccination. These receptors were obtained from a man aged 50 to 69 who received an inactivated influenza vaccine.

This clonotype was detected only a few times. The chain is built from TRBV6-5 and TRBJ2-2; 8 bases are shared with TRBD1. Trimming cost V 0 bases and J 0 bases; bases outside gene matches: 6. The CDR3 runs to 18 residues. Germline loops: CDR1 MNHEY, CDR2 SVGAGI. CDR3 amino acids: CASSYSRDRRTNTGELFF. CDR3 bases: TGTGCCAGCAGTTACTCGAGGGACAGGCGGACGAACACCGGGGAGCTGTTTTTT.

About this clonotype: This may come from a read error, since a much larger clone is one base off. The rearrangement joins TRBV7-2 to TRBJ2-5; perhaps TRBD2 as D (6 bases). The CDR3 is 15 residues long. Germline V gene lookup returns CDR1 SGHTA and CDR2 FQGNSA. Trimming shortened V by 1 base and J by 4 bases, and 13 bases separated the two germline ends. CDR3 sequence: CASSLGLVGGETQYF. Written as DNA, the CDR3 is TGTGCCAGCAGCTTAGGACTAGTGGGGGGAGAGACCCAGTACTTC. Supplemented by reference TRBV7-2 and TRBJ2-5, the full variable domain reads GAGVSQSPSNKVTEKGKDVELRCDPISGHTALYWYRQSLGQGLEFLIYFQGNSAPDKSGLPSDRFSAERTGGSVSTLTIQRTQQEDSAVYLCASSLGLVGGETQYFGPGTRLLVL.

In this sample, this clonotype turned up a few times. CDR3 sequence reads: CASSLESGYTEAFF. Here the CDR3 DNA reads TGTGCCAGCAGCTTGGAATCGGGGTACACTGAAGCTTTCTTT. The chain has TRBV11-2 and TRBJ1-1; D gene unclear. Between the trimmed V and J ends, which lost 3 bases and 3 bases, there was a span of 11 bases. The V gene's germline CDR1 is SGHAT and CDR2 FQNNGV. The CDR3 extends over 14 amino acids.

This clonotype was counted ten times or more. The chain couples TRBV25-1 to TRBJ1-1, with 7 bases aligning to TRBD1. Germline V gene data show CDR1 as MGHDK and CDR2 as SYGVNS. The ends lost 8 bases at V and 6 bases at J; junction bases unmatched: 15. The CDR3 consists of 15 residues. This CDR3 is CASSGTAFVSAEAFF. The DNA for the CDR3 is TGTGCCAGCTCCGGGACAGCCTTTGTCTCGGCTGAAGCTTTCTTT.

J is TRBJ2-7 and V is TRBV9; TRBD1 matches 8 bases. Trimming at V came to 4 bases and at J to 6 bases, leaving 12 bases not matched to a gene. The CDR3 covers 15 residues. The germline V gene has CDR1 SGDLS and CDR2 YYNGEE. The chain's CDR3 is CASSPSTGQGIEQYF. DNA of the CDR3: TGTGCCAGCAGCCCGTCGACCGGACAGGGTATCGAGCAGTACTTC.

In this sample, this clonotype turned up a few times. The chain couples TRBV18 to TRBJ2-1; 8 nucleotides match TRBD1. Germline V CDR1 and CDR2: KGHSH, LQKENI. CDR3 length equals 15 residues. Trimming took 3 bases from V and 9 from J; bases not matched to a gene: 10. As DNA, the CDR3 is TGTGCCAGCTCACCGCGTGGACAGGGTAACAGTGAGCAGTTCTTC. Translation gives CASSPRGQGNSEQFF.

As to this clonotype: This sequence may be a read error, since a much larger clone differs from it by one base. The chain links TRBV5-5 to TRBJ2-3; perhaps TRBD1 as D (5 bases). Germline loops: CDR1 SGHKS, CDR2 YYEKEE (reference sequence). The length of the CDR3 is 14 residues. CDR3 in amino acids: CASSLTQRTGTQYF. In nucleotides, the CDR3 is TGTGCCAGCAGCTTGACGCAGCGCACAGGTACGCAGTATTTT.

The table lists this clonotype with many counts. In DNA form, the CDR3 reads TGTGCCAGCAGGACAGCGGGAGTGGAGAGCATTCAGTACTTC. It encodes CASRTAGVESIQYF. The chain combines TRBV28 with TRBJ2-4, with TRBD2 identical over 8 bases. The trim removed 6 bases at V and 9 bases at J, leaving 10 bases unmatched. This CDR3 has 14 residues. Germline V gives CDR1 MDHEN, CDR2 SYDVKM.

This clonotype is a singleton in its sample. The chain combines TRBV2 with TRBJ1-1, with D perhaps matching TRBD1 (5 bases). This CDR3 is built from 14 residues. Trimming pared 5 bases from V and 0 bases from J, leaving 10 bases between. Germline loops: CDR1 SNHLY, CDR2 FYNNEI. The CDR3 DNA sequence: TGTGCCAGCAGTAAGGCAGGGATGAACACTGAAGCTTTCTTT. Its translation: CASSKAGMNTEAFF.

This clonotype was detected a few times. The chain carries TRBV4-1 and TRBJ2-7; D unclear. The CDR3 has 13 residues. V was clipped by 0 bases and J by 2 bases, with 5 bases between them. The germline gives CDR1 MGHRA, CDR2 YSYEKL. CDR3 bases: TGCGCCAGCAGCCAAGAGCGCACCTACGAGCAGTACTTC. Protein: CASSQERTYEQYF.

This sequence joins TRBV7-2 and TRBJ2-5; unclear D gene. V was trimmed by 0 bases and J by 4 bases, leaving 12 bases between them. Germline CDR1 and CDR2: SGHTA and FQGNSA. The CDR3 runs 15 residues. The CDR3: CASSLATNFGETQYF. The CDR3 DNA reads TGTGCCAGCAGCTTAGCGACAAACTTTGGAGAGACCCAGTACTTC.

The V call is TRBV4-3, the J call TRBJ2-7, with D perhaps matching TRBD2 (5 bases). Germline V gene data show CDR1 as LGHNA and CDR2 as YSLEER. V was pared by 2 bases and J by 6 bases, with 14 bases between. This CDR3 spans 14 amino acids. The CDR3 DNA reads TGCGCCAGCAGCCAACGGTTGGCGGGCGTCGAGCAGTACTTC. Translated: CASSQRLAGVEQYF.

This clonotype came up many times. V usage is TRBV20-1 and J usage is TRBJ1-6; D not resolved. The CDR3 totals 12 residues. The germline V gene encodes CDR1 DFQATT and CDR2 SNEGSKA (reference sequence). V lost 3 bases and J lost 7, with 7 bases in between. The CDR3: CSASGQNSPLHF. The CDR3 coding sequence is TGCAGTGCTAGTGGTCAGAATTCACCCCTCCACTTT.

This chain joins TRBV20-1 and TRBJ2-1; TRBD2 matches at 9 bases. The CDR3 is 16 residues long. The V segment lost 0 bases and the J segment 6 bases; nucleotides outside the gene matches: 9. Germline values: CDR1 DFQATT, CDR2 SNEGSKA (reference sequence). CDR3 sequence reads: CSARDLLAGVSNEQFF. The CDR3 nucleotides read TGCAGTGCTAGAGATCTTTTAGCGGGAGTCTCCAATGAGCAGTTCTTC.

In its sample, this clonotype was seen a few times. This chain links TRBV6-2 or TRBV6-3 with TRBJ2-4; the match to TRBD1 covers 10 bases. The V segment lost 6 bases and the J segment 6 bases; nucleotides outside the gene matches: 8. Germline-derived CDR1 and CDR2 are MNHEY and SVGEGT. CDR3 length: 15 residues. The CDR3 sequence is CASRKTGGGRNIQYF. The CDR3 nucleotides read TGTGCCAGCAGAAAGACAGGGGGCGGTAGAAACATTCAGTACTTC.

This chain links TRBV5-1 with TRBJ2-2; weak D call: TRBD2 (5 bases). Germline CDR1 SGHRS, CDR2 YFSETQ. Trimming removed 3 bases from V and 0 bases from J, with 12 bases in between. The CDR3 runs 16 residues. Written as DNA, the CDR3 is TGCGCCAGCAGCTGGTCCGGGAACGCGAACACCGGGGAGCTGTTTTTT. Its protein product is CASSWSGNANTGELFF.

This clonotype has at least ten counts. The rearrangement links TRBV5-1 to TRBJ2-1; D is possibly TRBD2 (5 bases). Trimming pared 4 bases from V and 5 bases from J, leaving 16 bases between. Germline CDR1 is SGHRS and CDR2 is YFSETQ. The CDR3 has 15 residues. CDR3 nucleotide sequence: TGCGCCAGCAGCCCACGGGTGAGCGGAAACAATGAGCAGTTCTTC. It translates to CASSPRVSGNNEQFF.

The CDR3: CSARGVAYETQYF. As DNA, the CDR3 is TGCAGTGCCCGGGGGGTCGCGTATGAGACCCAGTACTTC. The gene calls are TRBV20-1 and TRBJ2-5, with TRBD2 identical over 7 bases. Trimming at V came to 6 bases and at J to 5 bases, leaving 9 bases not matched to a gene. This CDR3 is 13 amino acids long. In germline, CDR1 is DFQATT, CDR2 SNEGSKA (reference sequence).

This clonotype was observed a few times. The chain couples TRBV21-1 to TRBJ2-5. TRBV21-1 is annotated as a pseudogene. The CDR3 is 12 amino acids. The CDR3 here is CASSKVTETQYF. Here the CDR3 DNA reads TGTGCCAGCAGCAAAGTGACCGAGACCCAGTACTTC.

This rearrangement joins TRBV12-3 or TRBV12-4 to TRBJ1-2, with D hard to call. V dropped 4 bases and J dropped 7 bases, with 10 bases sitting between them. This CDR3 has 12 amino acids. CDR3 bases: TGTGCCAGCAGTTACGGGGTGGGTGGCTACACCTTC. Residues: CASSYGVGGYTF.

The chain combines TRBV5-7 with TRBJ2-1; D is uncertain. Being an ORF, TRBV5-7 has a function that is uncertain. Trimming stripped 0 bases from V and 3 bases from J, with 13 bases between. CDR3 length: 16 amino acids. The CDR3 loop reads CASSLDRSKVYNEQFF. The CDR3 nucleotides read TGTGCCAGCAGCTTGGACAGAAGCAAAGTCTACAATGAGCAGTTCTTC.

The chain employs TRBV7-2 and TRBJ2-7, with D perhaps matching TRBD1 (5 bases). Trimming removed 2 bases at V and 5 bases at J, with 10 bases between. CDR1 and CDR2 (germline): SGHTA, FQGNSA. The CDR3 loop spans 13 amino acids. The CDR3 DNA follows: TGTGCCAGCAGCTTAACAGGAGTAGACGAGCAGTACTTC. As protein: CASSLTGVDEQYF.